The 13 T cell receptor beta chains below all came from one sample that was sequenced in a study of blood T cell repertoires in COVID-19. The assay was immunoSEQ multiplex PCR, and TCRdb's table has in-frame clones only and misses some. The sample shows approximately 300,000 clones, around 89% of them seen only once. Sequenced sample: peripheral blood. These receptors all come from a woman between 40 and 50 years old with COVID-19, enrolled during active disease.

V and J are TRBV30 and TRBJ1-3; unclear D gene. V lost 1 base and J 0 bases, leaving 10 bases between the germline ends. CDR3 size: 15 residues. CDR1 is GTSNPN, CDR2 SVGIG, per germline (reference sequence). CDR3 nucleotide sequence: TGTGCCTGGAGTGCCGGGAGGACCTCTGGAAACACCATATATTTT. Encoded protein: CAWSAGRTSGNTIYF.

The chain joins TRBV4-1 to TRBJ1-5; D call uncertain. Trimming removed 0 bases from V and 0 bases from J, with 6 bases in between. Germline-derived CDR1 and CDR2 are MGHRA and YSYEKL. The CDR3 is 15 residues long. The CDR3 loop is CASSQEEGSNQPQHF. The CDR3 DNA is TGCGCCAGCAGCCAAGAGGAGGGTAGCAATCAGCCCCAGCATTTT.

V is TRBV5-4 and J is TRBJ2-7; TRBD2 aligns across 7 bases. Looked up from germline, CDR1 is SGHNT and CDR2 is YYREEE (reference sequence). With 4 bases clipped from V and 0 bases from J, the junction kept 4 bases outside the gene matches. This CDR3 comprises 14 residues. The CDR3 sequence is CASSRRDYSYEQYF. CDR3 DNA: TGTGCCAGCAGCCGAAGGGACTACTCCTACGAGCAGTACTTC.

The V call is TRBV5-8, the J call TRBJ2-3, with D perhaps matching TRBD2 (6 bases). V lost 1 base and J 0 bases, leaving 12 bases between the germline ends. This CDR3 is 16 amino acids long. The germline gives CDR1 SGHTS, CDR2 YDEGEE. The CDR3 nucleotides are TGTGCCAGCAGCTTGCGGGGGTTACTTAGCACAGATACGCAGTATTTT. It is translated as CASSLRGLLSTDTQYF.

This sequence joins TRBV10-3 and TRBJ2-1, with 7 bases lining up with TRBD2. Losses at the gene ends were 0 bases for V and 3 bases for J; bases not matched to a gene: 5. Germline CDR1 is ENHRY and CDR2 is SYGVKD. The CDR3 loop spans 16 amino acids. CDR3 protein: CAISESPSGDYNEQFF. Here the CDR3 DNA reads TGTGCCATCAGTGAGTCGCCTAGCGGTGACTACAATGAGCAGTTCTTC.

The V and J genes are TRBV28 and TRBJ1-4; weak D call: TRBD1 (5 bases). The CDR3 contains 14 residues. From germline, CDR1 is MDHEN and CDR2 SYDVKM. Trimming shortened V by 4 bases and J by 8 bases, and 14 bases separated the two germline ends. CDR3: CASSSRQIGEKLFF. CDR3 DNA sequence: TGTGCCAGCAGTTCCAGACAGATTGGAGAAAAACTGTTTTTT.

The chain is built from TRBV28 and TRBJ2-5, with a tentative D call TRBD1 (5 bases). With 3 bases removed from V and 5 bases from J, the gap between germline ends came to 13 bases. Germline loops: CDR1 MDHEN, CDR2 SYDVKM. This CDR3 has 14 residues. The CDR3 DNA sequence: TGTGCCAGCAGTTTCTCAGGGTTGGGCGAGACCCAGTACTTC. Encoded protein: CASSFSGLGETQYF.

The chain recombines TRBV30 with TRBJ1-2, with D tentatively TRBD1 (6 bases). Trimming pared 1 base from V and 7 bases from J, leaving 16 bases between. This CDR3 contains 14 residues. Looked up from germline, CDR1 is GTSNPN and CDR2 is SVGIG (reference sequence). CDR3 coding DNA: TGTGCCTGGAGTGCTCAAGGGGGTCTGGGTGGCTACACCTTC. It encodes CAWSAQGGLGGYTF.

The CDR3 DNA reads TGTGCCTGGAAGGGACATAACACCGGGGAGCTGTTTTTT. The encoded protein is CAWKGHNTGELFF. The rearrangement uses TRBV30 and TRBJ2-2; tentatively, D is TRBD1 (6 bases). V was pared by 4 bases and J by 2 bases, with 8 bases between. Germline values: CDR1 GTSNPN, CDR2 SVGIG (reference sequence). This CDR3 has 13 amino acids. Complete variable domain (other parts from reference TRBV30 and TRBJ2-2): SQTIHQWPATLVQPVGSPLSLECTVEGTSNPNLYWYRQAAGRGLQLLFYSVGIGQISSEVPQNLSASRPQDRQFILSSKKLLLSDSGFYLCAWKGHNTGELFFGEGSRLTVL.

This rearrangement joins TRBV6-6 to TRBJ1-2; 7 bases fit TRBD1. The V and J ends lost 3 bases and 8 bases, in that order; junction bases with no gene match: 9. The CDR3 spans 14 residues. The germline CDR1 and CDR2 sequences are MNHNY and SVGAGI (reference sequence). Here the CDR3 reads CASSYSNYRGGYTF. The DNA for the CDR3 is TGTGCCAGCAGTTATTCTAATTACAGGGGCGGCTACACCTTC.

The chain uses TRBV30 and TRBJ2-3, with 7 bases lining up with TRBD2. After removal of 2 bases from V and 7 bases from J, the junction contained 6 bases not matched to a gene. Germline CDR1 GTSNPN, CDR2 SVGIG (reference sequence). CDR3 size: 13 residues. CDR3 loop: CAWSLGGRNTQYF. The CDR3 DNA sequence: TGTGCCTGGAGTTTGGGAGGGAGAAATACGCAGTATTTT. Complete variable domain (other parts from reference TRBV30 and TRBJ2-3): SQTIHQWPATLVQPVGSPLSLECTVEGTSNPNLYWYRQAAGRGLQLLFYSVGIGQISSEVPQNLSASRPQDRQFILSSKKLLLSDSGFYLCAWSLGGRNTQYFGPGTRLTVL.

The rearrangement uses TRBV9 and TRBJ1-5, with D unresolved. CDR1 SGDLS and CDR2 YYNGEE come from the germline V gene. Between the trimmed V and J ends, which lost 3 bases and 0 bases, there was a span of 7 bases. The CDR3 length is 14 residues. The DNA of the CDR3 is TGTGCCAGCAGCGAGGGAGGTAGCAATCAGCCCCAGCATTTT. This sequence encodes CASSEGGSNQPQHF. The full variable domain, with the rest looked up from reference TRBV9 and TRBJ1-5, is DSGVTQTPKHLITATGQRVTLRCSPRSGDLSVYWYQQSLDQGLQFLIQYYNGEERAKGNILERFSAQQFPDLHSELNLSSLELGDSALYFCASSEGGSNQPQHFGDGTRLSIL.

The V gene is TRBV9, the J gene TRBJ2-7; D possibly corresponds to TRBD1 (6 bases). The germline gives CDR1 SGDLS, CDR2 YYNGEE. There are 15 residues in the CDR3. V shed 4 bases and J shed 3 bases, with 17 bases lying between them. CDR3 nucleotide sequence: TGTGCCAGCAGCCGACAGGACGGCGGATTCTACGAGCAGTACTTC. Protein: CASSRQDGGFYEQYF. The whole variable domain, remainder taken from reference TRBV9 and TRBJ2-7, is DSGVTQTPKHLITATGQRVTLRCSPRSGDLSVYWYQQSLDQGLQFLIQYYNGEERAKGNILERFSAQQFPDLHSELNLSSLELGDSALYFCASSRQDGGFYEQYFGPGTRLTVT.